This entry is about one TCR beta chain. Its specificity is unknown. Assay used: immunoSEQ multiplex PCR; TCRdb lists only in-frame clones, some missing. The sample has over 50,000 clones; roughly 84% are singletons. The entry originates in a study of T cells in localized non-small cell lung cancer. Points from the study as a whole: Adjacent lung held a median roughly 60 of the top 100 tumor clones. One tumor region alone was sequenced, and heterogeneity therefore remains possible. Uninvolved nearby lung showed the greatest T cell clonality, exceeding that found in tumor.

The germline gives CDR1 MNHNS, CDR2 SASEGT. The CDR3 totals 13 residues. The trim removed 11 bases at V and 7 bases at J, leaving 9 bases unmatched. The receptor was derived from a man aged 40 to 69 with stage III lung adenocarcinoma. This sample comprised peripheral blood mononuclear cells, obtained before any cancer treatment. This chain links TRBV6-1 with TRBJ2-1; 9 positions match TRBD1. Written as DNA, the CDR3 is TGTGCCGCCCGGGACAGGGTGTTTAATGAGCAGTTCTTC. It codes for CAARDRVFNEQFF.